This TCR beta chain came from a study of shared clonotypes between healthy human individuals. General study points: Depth of sequencing was expected to influence donor clonotype sharing.

V gave up 1 base and J gave up 2 bases; unmatched junction bases: 25. The CDR3 runs to 23 residues. Germline V gene sequence: CDR1 LNHDA, CDR2 SQIVND (reference sequence). Repertoires were generated with immunoSEQ multiplex PCR, while TCRdb's copy carries only in-frame clones and drops some. The sample lists 2 million to 2.5 million clones, almost 96% seen once, with around 0.13% in the top ten. On this clone: Its antigen is as yet unknown.

The sample comprised naive CD4+ T cells sorted from blood. Subset described: CD45RA+ positively selected. The chain has TRBV19 and TRBJ2-3; 9 nucleotides line up with TRBD2. The TCR was taken from a man aged 18-30 years in good health. CDR3 in amino acids: CASSIAPRWGDPPTSGHTDTQYF. CDR3 DNA: TGTGCCAGTAGTATAGCCCCGCGTTGGGGGGATCCCCCTACTAGCGGGCACACAGATACGCAGTATTTT.